One T cell receptor (beta chain) is described in this entry. Its target is not known. Other DNA sequences of this sample code for an identical CDR3. This record comes from a study of cytomegalovirus exposure and HLA in healthy donors. Study details: A prior analysis found about 110 million unique TCR beta sequences from approximately 200 million T cells.

The CDR3 has 13 amino acids. Trimming took 2 bases from V and 0 from J, leaving 5 bases between them. In germline, CDR1 is MNHEY, CDR2 SMNVEV (reference sequence). Primers: 60 Vbeta forward and 13 Jbeta reverse. Measured with immunoSEQ multiplex PCR; TCRdb has only the in-frame clones, and not every one. The sample includes 120,000 to 150,000 clones, about 80% of them seen just once. Study results and caveats: Donors were assumed by presence/absence analyses to have roughly uniform sequencing depth. The listing of fewer than 200 TCR beta chains classed them as cytomegalovirus-associated. Earlier analysis looked at TCR beta V segments, and most were productive about 90% or about 30% of the time.

Specimen: PBMCs. This receptor was identified in a male donor in good health and CMV-seronegative. This rearrangement joins TRBV27 to TRBJ2-7, with D unclear. CDR3 coding DNA: TGTGCCAGCAGTTTAACAAGCTCCTACGAGCAGTACTTC. Its protein product is CASSLTSSYEQYF.